These 32 T cell receptor beta chains were sequenced from one sample in a study of cytomegalovirus exposure and HLA in healthy donors. PCR involved 60 Vbeta and 13 Jbeta primers. TCRdb's copy holds only in-frame clones and misses some; the assay was immunoSEQ multiplex PCR. The data show about 160,000 clones, approximately 70% seen once. Material for sequencing was PBMCs. These receptors all stem from a man aged 40-55 years in good health and CMV-seropositive.

The chain couples TRBV6-5 to TRBJ2-1, with 8 nucleotides matching TRBD2. The CDR3 runs to 14 residues. Germline values: CDR1 MNHEY, CDR2 SVGAGI. V lost 4 bases, J lost 7 bases, and 6 bases stayed unmatched. The CDR3 is CASSSGGQVNEQFF. In DNA, the CDR3 is TGTGCCAGCAGTTCGGGGGGGCAGGTGAATGAGCAGTTCTTC.

V is TRBV4-1 and J is TRBJ2-5, with 7 positions matching TRBD2. This CDR3 is built from 16 residues. CDR1 is MGHRA, CDR2 YSYEKL, per germline. Trimming took 0 bases from V and 5 from J; bases not matched to a gene: 9. CDR3 DNA sequence: TGCGCCAGCAGCCAAGATCTGGGAGGGCTGAGGGAGACCCAGTACTTC. Its translation is CASSQDLGGLRETQYF.

The chain uses TRBV5-1 and TRBJ2-7; TRBD2 aligns across 7 bases. CDR1 and CDR2 (germline): SGHRS, YFSETQ. The CDR3 contains 15 residues. V was pared by 0 bases and J by 3 bases, with 6 bases of the junction left unmatched. CDR3 residues: CASSLGTSGIYEQYF. DNA for the CDR3: TGCGCCAGCAGCTTGGGCACCAGCGGGATCTACGAGCAGTACTTC. Filled out from reference TRBV5-1 and TRBJ2-7, the complete variable domain reads KAGVTQTPRYLIKTRGQQVTLSCSPISGHRSVSWYQQTPGQGLQFLFEYFSETQRNKGNFPGRFSGRQFSNSRSEMNVSTLELGDSALYLCASSLGTSGIYEQYFGPGTRLTVT.

The rearrangement uses TRBV18 and TRBJ2-2; 7 bases are a match to TRBD1. Germline V lookup: CDR1 KGHSH, CDR2 LQKENI. With 5 bases clipped from V and 1 base from J, the junction kept 7 bases outside the gene matches. The CDR3 extends over 16 amino acids. This CDR3 reads CASSSPGQRNTGELFF. The CDR3 DNA reads TGTGCCAGCTCATCTCCGGGACAGAGGAACACCGGGGAGCTGTTTTTT.

The chain uses TRBV9 and TRBJ1-6; D perhaps matches TRBD1 (6 bases). This CDR3 is 16 amino acids long. Trimming removed 4 bases from V and 8 bases from J, with 19 bases in between. Per the germline V gene, CDR1 is SGDLS and CDR2 is YYNGEE. Written as DNA, the CDR3 is TGTGCCAGCAGCCCCCGAGGGGGGGGGAGAGATTCACCCCTCCACTTT. Amino acids: CASSPRGGGRDSPLHF. Based on the CDR3 plus reference TRBV9 and TRBJ1-6, the full variable domain is DSGVTQTPKHLITATGQRVTLRCSPRSGDLSVYWYQQSLDQGLQFLIQYYNGEERAKGNILERFSAQQFPDLHSELNLSSLELGDSALYFCASSPRGGGRDSPLHFGNGTRLTVT.

The chain couples TRBV19 to TRBJ1-3; 8 bases are shared with TRBD1. With V trimmed by 5 bases and J by 0 bases, 3 bases remained unmatched. Per the germline V gene, CDR1 is LNHDA and CDR2 is SQIVND (reference sequence). The CDR3 is 15 residues long. The CDR3 sequence: CASSPDRDSGNTIYF. The CDR3 nucleotides read TGTGCCAGTAGTCCGGACAGGGACTCTGGAAACACCATATATTTT.

This clone turned up a few times. CDR3 loop: CASSSQGGNTIYF. Here the CDR3 DNA reads TGTGCCAGCAGCTCTCAGGGAGGAAACACCATATATTTT. This chain joins TRBV7-2 and TRBJ1-3, with D perhaps TRBD1 (5 bases). The germline CDR1 and CDR2 sequences are SGHTA and FQGNSA. The length of the CDR3 is 13 residues. V lost 4 bases to trimming and J lost 4 bases, with 8 bases between them.

The chain carries TRBV19 and TRBJ2-7; D is perhaps TRBD2 (7 bases). CDR1 LNHDA and CDR2 SQIVND come from the germline V gene (reference sequence). CDR3 length: 14 amino acids. Trimming stripped 7 bases from V and 4 bases from J, with 17 bases between. CDR3 residues: CASKGGRGIYEQYF. The CDR3 DNA reads as TGTGCCAGTAAGGGGGGGAGGGGGATATACGAGCAGTACTTC.

The J gene is TRBJ1-6, the V gene TRBV9, with D possibly being TRBD1 (6 bases). CDR1 is SGDLS, CDR2 YYNGEE, per germline. The CDR3 loop spans 16 amino acids. V was clipped by 5 bases and J by 9 bases, with 21 bases between them. DNA for the CDR3: TGTGCCAGCAGTCCATTCCCGCTACAGGGAGCTTCACCCCTCCACTTT. Amino acids: CASSPFPLQGASPLHF.

The rearrangement links TRBV7-9 to TRBJ2-5; no firm D call. Germline values: CDR1 SEHNR, CDR2 FQNEAQ (reference sequence). The CDR3 sequence is 15 residues long. With 1 base removed from V and 0 bases from J, the gap between germline ends came to 9 bases. The CDR3 DNA reads as TGTGCCAGCAGCTTAGTTGCGCGTTACCAAGAGACCCAGTACTTC. It encodes CASSLVARYQETQYF.

The chain combines TRBV2 with TRBJ2-5, with D maybe TRBD2 (6 bases). Germline lookup yields CDR1 SNHLY and CDR2 FYNNEI. V lost 7 bases, J lost 4 bases, and 10 bases lay in between. The CDR3 has 12 amino acids. This CDR3 reads CASIRGAETQYF. The CDR3, as DNA: TGTGCCAGCATTCGCGGGGCAGAGACCCAGTACTTC.

Regarding this clone: At one end, the junction sequence differs from germline, possibly due to a read error. The chain links TRBV10-3 to TRBJ2-7, with TRBD1 matching over 9 bases. CDR1 and CDR2 from the germline V gene are ENHRY and SYGVKD. The CDR3 sequence is 12 residues long. CDR3 sequence (DNA): TGTGCCATCAGTGAGGGACGGGACAGGGTGGACTTC. Its translation: CAISEGRDRVDF.

This chain joins TRBV7-8 and TRBJ2-7; D is uncertain. Trimming shortened V by 5 bases and J by 7 bases, and 12 bases separated the two germline ends. The CDR3 extends over 12 amino acids. Germline values: CDR1 SGHVS, CDR2 FQNEAQ. The CDR3 DNA is TGTGCCAGCAGCCCCACCCCCGGGGAGCAGTACTTC. Translation gives CASSPTPGEQYF.

The rearrangement joins TRBV27 to TRBJ1-2; a possible D gene is TRBD1 (6 bases). The CDR3 sequence is 13 residues long. The V and J ends lost 5 bases and 8 bases respectively, with 15 bases between them. Germline V gene sequence: CDR1 MNHEY, CDR2 SMNVEV (reference sequence). In DNA, the CDR3 is TGTGCCAGCAGTCCGGGAGGGGGGATAGGCTACACCTTC. Translation: CASSPGGGIGYTF.

The genes are TRBV6-5 and TRBJ1-3; D might be TRBD1 (6 bases). The CDR3 totals 15 residues. CDR1 is MNHEY and CDR2 is SVGAGI in the germline V gene. Trimming pared 0 bases from V and 4 bases from J, leaving 10 bases between. CDR3 in amino acids: CASSYSGTLGNTIYF. In DNA form, the CDR3 reads TGTGCCAGCAGTTACTCTGGGACACTAGGAAACACCATATATTTT.

The chain uses TRBV5-4 and TRBJ2-2; no definite D call. V was trimmed by 2 bases and J by 1 base, leaving 6 bases between them. From germline, CDR1 is SGHNT and CDR2 YYREEE (reference sequence). This CDR3 is built from 14 residues. The CDR3 coding sequence is TGTGCCAGCAGCTTTCCAGGGAACACCGGGGAGCTGTTTTTT. Amino acids: CASSFPGNTGELFF.

About this clone: Additional DNA sequences in this sample encode the identical CDR3. The V and J genes are TRBV2 and TRBJ2-7; possible D gene TRBD2, 6 bases. From germline, CDR1 is SNHLY and CDR2 FYNNEI. This CDR3 spans 17 amino acids. Trimming removed 2 bases from V and 3 bases from J, with 20 bases in between. DNA of the CDR3: TGTGCCAGCAGTGAACCCGGTTCACGGGGAGGAGGCTACGAGCAGTACTTC. This translates into CASSEPGSRGGGYEQYF.

This clone was picked up a small number of times. This rearrangement joins TRBV9 to TRBJ1-2; no clear D. Between the trimmed V and J ends, which lost 0 bases and 0 bases, there was a span of 6 bases. Germline V gene data show CDR1 as SGDLS and CDR2 as YYNGEE. The CDR3 runs 14 residues. CDR3 DNA: TGTGCCAGCAGCGTAGATCTCGCTAACTATGGCTACACCTTC. Translating it yields CASSVDLANYGYTF.

This clone appeared a single time. The V and J genes are TRBV5-8 and TRBJ2-3; 9 bases agree with TRBD1. This CDR3 is 17 amino acids long. Germline loops: CDR1 SGHTS, CDR2 YDEGEE. V gave up 2 bases and J gave up 0 bases; unmatched junction bases: 7. The CDR3 spells CASSFYPGQGSTDTQYF. CDR3 nucleotides: TGTGCCAGCAGCTTCTACCCGGGACAGGGCAGCACAGATACGCAGTATTTT.

The chain employs TRBV29-1 and TRBJ2-3, with 12 bases aligning to TRBD2. The length of the CDR3 is 14 residues. Germline V gives CDR1 SQVTM, CDR2 ANQGSEA. The V segment lost 7 bases and the J segment 2 bases; nucleotides outside the gene matches: 4. The CDR3 DNA reads as TGCAGCGCGCGACTAGCGGGGGACACAGATACGCAGTATTTT. Protein: CSARLAGDTDTQYF.

The chain combines TRBV2 with TRBJ2-7, with 9 bases lining up with TRBD1. This CDR3 contains 14 residues. V was clipped by 8 bases and J by 5 bases; unmatched bases: 10. Germline CDR1 is SNHLY and CDR2 is FYNNEI. The CDR3 protein is CASSPDRGSNEQYF. The DNA for the CDR3 is TGTGCCAGCTCACCGGACAGGGGTTCCAACGAGCAGTACTTC.

This clone was observed a few times. The V call is TRBV5-1, the J call TRBJ2-7; a possible D gene is TRBD1 (5 bases). This CDR3 has 14 amino acids. The V end lost 1 base, the J end lost 2 bases, and 10 bases lay between the germline ends. Per the germline V gene, CDR1 is SGHRS and CDR2 is YFSETQ. The DNA for the CDR3 is TGCGCCAGCAGCTTGAGGGGTCTAGCCTACGAGCAGTACTTC. Translated: CASSLRGLAYEQYF. Looking up the rest from reference TRBV5-1 and TRBJ2-7 gives the full variable domain: KAGVTQTPRYLIKTRGQQVTLSCSPISGHRSVSWYQQTPGQGLQFLFEYFSETQRNKGNFPGRFSGRQFSNSRSEMNVSTLELGDSALYLCASSLRGLAYEQYFGPGTRLTVT.

The rearrangement joins TRBV5-6 to TRBJ1-4; TRBD1 might be the D (6 bases). There are 17 residues in the CDR3. V lost 2 bases to trimming and J lost 0 bases, with 14 bases between them. Germline CDR1 and CDR2: SGHDT and YYEEEE. The CDR3 reads CASSFRGGIATNEKLFF. CDR3 bases: TGTGCCAGCAGCTTCAGGGGAGGGATAGCAACTAATGAAAAACTGTTTTTT.

This clone was recorded a few times. The chain couples TRBV7-9 to TRBJ1-1; D is unresolved. The germline V and J ends were trimmed by 0 bases and 2 bases, with 7 bases remaining between them. Germline V gene data show CDR1 as SEHNR and CDR2 as FQNEAQ (reference sequence). CDR3 length: 14 residues. The CDR3 DNA sequence: TGTGCCAGCAGCTTAGCTTCTATTAACACTGAAGCTTTCTTT. Translation: CASSLASINTEAFF.

This clone has only a few counts. The rearrangement links TRBV30 to TRBJ1-3; the D is unclear. Germline V lookup: CDR1 GTSNPN, CDR2 SVGIG (reference sequence). The CDR3 extends over 15 amino acids. Trimming removed 1 base from V and 2 bases from J, with 12 bases in between. The CDR3 sequence is CAWSGGLLAGNTIYF. The CDR3 nucleotides read TGTGCCTGGAGTGGAGGGCTTTTAGCTGGAAACACCATATATTTT.

This clone occurred a few times. This chain uses TRBV11-1 with TRBJ2-5; D unresolved. V lost 2 bases and J lost 2, with 9 bases in between. This CDR3 comprises 14 residues. Germline CDR1 is SGHAT and CDR2 is FQDESV (reference sequence). The CDR3: CASSLMSPQETQYF. The CDR3 DNA sequence: TGTGCCAGCAGCTTAATGTCCCCTCAAGAGACCCAGTACTTC.

Remarks on this clone: The germline gene is not matched at one end of the junction; a read error may be the cause. The CDR3 sequence: CAGSVTSDKNIQYF. The DNA of the CDR3 is TGTGCCGGCAGCGTAACAAGTGACAAAAACATTCAGTACTTC. The chain couples TRBV9 to TRBJ2-4; D gene ambiguous. This CDR3 has 14 residues. Germline V gene sequence: CDR1 SGDLS, CDR2 YYNGEE.

The chain links TRBV7-2 to TRBJ2-2, with D possibly TRBD2 on 6 matching bases. Trimming took off 0 bases at V and 10 bases at J, with 6 bases between the two ends. The germline gives CDR1 SGHTA, CDR2 FQGNSA. The CDR3 length is 12 residues. The CDR3 loop is CASSLAGLELFF. CDR3 DNA: TGTGCCAGCAGCTTAGCGGGACTGGAGCTGTTTTTT. The whole variable domain, remainder taken from reference TRBV7-2 and TRBJ2-2, is GAGVSQSPSNKVTEKGKDVELRCDPISGHTALYWYRQSLGQGLEFLIYFQGNSAPDKSGLPSDRFSAERTGGSVSTLTIQRTQQEDSAVYLCASSLAGLELFFGEGSRLTVL.

The rearrangement links TRBV4-1 to TRBJ1-1; D unclear. The germline CDR1 and CDR2 sequences are MGHRA and YSYEKL. The CDR3 length is 12 residues. Trimming took 0 bases from V and 6 from J, leaving 5 bases between them. CDR3 sequence reads: CASSQDPPEAFF. For the CDR3, the DNA is TGCGCCAGCAGCCAAGATCCTCCTGAAGCTTTCTTT.

The chain carries TRBV11-2 and TRBJ1-6, with unresolved D. CDR3 length: 16 amino acids. Germline CDR1 SGHAT, CDR2 FQNNGV. V gave up 0 bases and J gave up 7 bases, with 13 bases separating them. In DNA, the CDR3 is TGTGCCAGCAGCTTAGAGTCCCCACGGCGGAATTCACCCCTCCACTTT. Residues: CASSLESPRRNSPLHF.

This chain joins TRBV18 and TRBJ1-1, with D unclear. This CDR3 has 13 residues. Germline-derived CDR1 and CDR2 are KGHSH and LQKENI. Trimming left V 5 bases short and J 5 bases short, with 12 bases between. CDR3 DNA sequence: TGTGCCAGCTCAAGGGTGGGAGGGACTGAAGCTTTCTTT. As protein: CASSRVGGTEAFF.

J is TRBJ2-5 and V is TRBV5-4; weak D call: TRBD2 (6 bases). The CDR3 has 11 residues. The germline gives CDR1 SGHNT, CDR2 YYREEE (reference sequence). V was shortened by 9 bases and J by 4 bases, with 10 bases between the two germline ends. The CDR3 reads CATGRGETQYF. The CDR3 region has the DNA TGTGCCACTGGGCGGGGAGAGACCCAGTACTTC.